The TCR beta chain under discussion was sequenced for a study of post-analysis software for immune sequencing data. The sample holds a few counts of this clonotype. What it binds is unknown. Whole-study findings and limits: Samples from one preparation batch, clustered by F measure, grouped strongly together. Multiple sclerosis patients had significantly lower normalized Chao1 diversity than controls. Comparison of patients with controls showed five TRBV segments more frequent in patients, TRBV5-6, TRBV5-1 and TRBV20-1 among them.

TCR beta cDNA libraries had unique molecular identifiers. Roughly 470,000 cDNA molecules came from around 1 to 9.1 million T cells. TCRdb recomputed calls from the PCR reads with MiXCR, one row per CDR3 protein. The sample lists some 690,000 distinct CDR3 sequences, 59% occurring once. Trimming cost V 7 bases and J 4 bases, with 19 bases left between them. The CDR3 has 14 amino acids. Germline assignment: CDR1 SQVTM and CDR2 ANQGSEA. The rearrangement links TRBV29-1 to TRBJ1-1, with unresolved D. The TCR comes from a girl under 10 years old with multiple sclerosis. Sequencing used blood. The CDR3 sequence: CSATAFMGSTEAFF. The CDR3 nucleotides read TGCAGCGCTACCGCCTTCATGGGATCCACTGAAGCTTTCTTT. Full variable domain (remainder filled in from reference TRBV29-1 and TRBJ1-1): SAVISQKPSRDICQRGTSLTIQCQVDSQVTMMFWYRQQPGQSLTLIATANQGSEATYESGFVIDKFPISRPNLTFSTLTVSNMSPEDSSIYLCSATAFMGSTEAFFGQGTRLTVV.